This T cell receptor beta chain comes out of a study of blood T cells in healthy people across ages. The CDR3 has 17 amino acids. Sample-barcoded 5' priming and a J-beta primer mix drove a second PCR of 7 to 11 cycles. There were at least 3 million CDR3-containing paired-end reads obtained from each sample. From the 5' RACE reads, TCRdb called clonotypes with MiXCR, one entry per CDR3 protein. The sample holds hundreds of thousands of distinct CDR3 sequences, about half seen once. The chain carries TRBV21-1 and TRBJ2-5; the D call in the table, TRBD1, was not verified against the DNA. TRBV21-1 is a known pseudogene. The clonotype originates from a woman aged 60 to 75 in good health. The specimen was blood. CDR3 nucleotide sequence: TGTGCCAGCAGCACCCTCGGGGGGCGGGGGTTCTTTGAGACCCAGTACTTC. Translating gives CASSTLGGRGFFETQYF.